This TCR beta chain was documented in a study of identical twins. General observations from the study: Partial confounding of zero-insertion analyses by invariant MAIT and iNKT cells was possible.

MiXCR, applied by TCRdb to the 5' RACE reads, yields one record per CDR3 protein. The sample records about 190,000 distinct CDR3 sequences, roughly 15% being singletons. Trimming pared 0 bases from V and 1 base from J, leaving 12 bases between. Per the germline V gene, CDR1 is LGHNA and CDR2 is YSLEER. The CDR3 consists of 17 residues. This clonotype was observed a few times. Its antigen is not identified. Another study also made use of these data, one on T cells expressing NK-cell markers.

The chain combines TRBV4-3 with TRBJ2-2; D remains unclear. This clonotype was obtained from a woman aged 18-29 years in good health. Input material: CD8+ T cells sorted from blood. The CDR3 loop reads CASSQESVRKNTGELFF. The CDR3 bases are TGCGCCAGCAGCCAAGAATCTGTCAGGAAGAACACCGGGGAGCTGTTTTTT.